The rows below give T cell receptor beta chains drawn from one sample of a study of beta chain features in type 1 diabetes. Generated by immunoSEQ multiplex PCR, the TCRdb table keeps only in-frame clones and is missing some. The top ten hold around 0.025% of the sample, which has roughly 240,000 clones, around 14% seen once. The sequencing input was naive CD4+ T cells from blood. These TCRs come from a woman in her 40s in good health. Both conserved end residues are part of each CDR3. The D gene is left open where the match is weak. The listing skips clone size in some rows; elsewhere it reads once, few, many or a size class.

>TRBV7-2|TRBJ1-6|TRBD1|few
CASSLGQVRNSPLHF
TGTGCCAGCAGCTTGGGACAGGTCAGGAATTCACCCCTCCACTTT
>TRBV4-2|TRBJ2-7|TRBD1|many
CASSQEAGGRSYEQYF
TGTGCCAGCAGCCAAGAGGCAGGGGGCCGTTCCTACGAGCAGTACTTC
>TRBV7-6|TRBJ2-1|-|few
CASSLGTGLSYNEQFF
TGTGCCAGCAGCTTAGGGACGGGACTGAGTTACAATGAGCAGTTCTTC
>TRBV6-6|TRBJ2-2|TRBD1|-
CASRTDRGRNTGELFF
TGTGCCAGCCGGACCGACAGGGGGCGAAACACCGGGGAGCTGTTTTTT
>TRBV12-5|TRBJ1-5|TRBD1|few
CASATTGNQPQHF
TGTGCTAGTGCCACGACAGGGAATCAGCCCCAGCATTTT
>TRBV11-2|TRBJ2-5|-|-
CASSLDREIPPVYF
TGTGCCAGCAGCTTAGACCGGGAGATACCACCGGTGTACTTC
>TRBV27|TRBJ2-7|-|-
CASSSRGVGFSYEQYF
TGTGCCAGCAGTTCCAGGGGAGTGGGGTTCTCCTACGAGCAGTACTTC
>TRBV7-9|TRBJ1-1|-|few
CASSPMISQAEAFF
TGTGCCAGCAGCCCTATGATTTCACAGGCTGAAGCTTTCTTT
>TRBV25-1|TRBJ1-1|-|few
CASSEKRSAEAFF
TGTGCCAGCAGTGAAAAGAGGAGCGCTGAAGCTTTCTTT
>TRBV13|TRBJ2-3|TRBD1|-
CASNGQGTDTQYF
TGTGCCAGCAACGGACAGGGGACAGATACGCAGTATTTT
>TRBV29-1|TRBJ1-2|-|-
CSVPNRGLGYTF
TGCAGCGTTCCCAACAGAGGGTTGGGCTACACCTTC
>TRBV6-6|TRBJ1-4|-|few
CASSYRVGEKLFF
TGTGCCAGCAGTTACCGGGTCGGGGAAAAACTGTTTTTT
>TRBV6-6|TRBJ1-5|-|-
CASIQDGNQPQHF
TGTGCCAGCATACAGGACGGTAATCAGCCCCAGCATTTT
>TRBV18|TRBJ2-1|TRBD1|-
CASSPSTGYNNEQFF
TGTGCCAGCTCCCCCTCGACAGGGTATAACAATGAGCAGTTCTTC
>TRBV9|TRBJ2-5|-|-
CASSVAGYQGETQYF
TGTGCCAGCAGCGTCGCGGGGTACCAGGGAGAGACCCAGTACTTC
>TRBV19|TRBJ2-7|-|-
CASKSRGGYEQYF
TGTGCCAGTAAGTCGAGAGGGGGCTACGAGCAGTACTTC
>TRBV18|TRBJ2-7|TRBD1|few
CASSPPGTGSGEQYF
TGTGCCAGCTCACCACCCGGGACAGGCTCGGGCGAGCAGTACTTC
>TRBV2|TRBJ2-3|-|few
CASRPAGIGADTQYF
TGTGCCAGCCGGCCCGCCGGGATCGGGGCAGATACGCAGTATTTT
>TRBV7-2|TRBJ2-7|-|few
CASSPLGQVGSYEQYF
TGTGCCAGCAGCCCCCTCGGTCAGGTAGGCTCCTACGAGCAGTACTTC
>TRBV7-2|TRBJ1-6|-|-
CASSRTTGWNNSPLHF
TGTGCCAGCAGCCGTACCACAGGGTGGAATAATTCACCCCTCCACTTT
>TRBV7-2|TRBJ1-6|TRBD1|-
CASRPGDRFASPLHF
TGTGCCAGCAGGCCGGGGGACAGGTTTGCTTCACCCCTCCACTTT
>TRBV18|TRBJ1-2|-|-
CASSAGDGSNYGYTF
TGTGCCAGCTCAGCAGGGGACGGATCTAACTATGGCTACACCTTC
>TRBV4-3|TRBJ1-2|-|few
CASSQRAGGSYGYTF
TGCGCCAGCAGCCAAAGGGCGGGGGGTTCCTATGGCTACACCTTC